This passage covers 30 T cell receptor beta chains from one sample sequenced in a study of vaccination effects on CD4 cells after COVID-19. Their antigen targets remain unknown. Using viral peptide pools, the ViraFEST assay grew out antigen-specific CD4+ T cells prior to sequencing. The authors isolated CD4+ T cells after around nine days of culture. The person had a PCR-confirmed SARS-CoV-2 infection during March to December 2020. TCRdb's copy holds only in-frame clones and misses some; the assay was immunoSEQ multiplex PCR. The data contain 21,000 or so clones, less than 85% of them singletons. Here the sequenced sample was CD4+ T cells from PBMCs cultured with a peptide pool, taken before COVID-19 vaccination. These receptors came from a human donor who had a prior SARS-CoV-2 infection.

The CDR3 is CASSRLGGTGELFF. DNA for the CDR3: TGTGCCAGCAGCCGATTGGGTGGCACCGGGGAGCTGTTTTTT. This chain links TRBV7-8 with TRBJ2-2; D remains ambiguous. CDR3 length: 14 amino acids. Trimming removed 5 bases from V and 4 bases from J, with 11 bases in between. Germline assignment: CDR1 SGHVS and CDR2 FQNEAQ.

The V call is TRBV3-1 (or the pseudogene TRBV3-2), the J call TRBJ1-1; possibly TRBD1 for D (5 bases). Germline values: CDR1 LGHDT, CDR2 YNNKEL (reference sequence). Trimming removed 4 bases from V and 1 base from J, with 7 bases in between. The CDR3 consists of 13 residues. In DNA form, the CDR3 reads TGTGCCAGCAGCCCTGGACAGAACACTGAAGCTTTCTTT. Its translation is CASSPGQNTEAFF.

The chain recombines TRBV7-2 with TRBJ2-7; D unclear. Germline CDR1 and CDR2: SGHTA and FQGNSA. The V and J ends lost 5 bases and 5 bases respectively, with 10 bases between them. The CDR3 contains 12 residues. As DNA, the CDR3 is TGTGCCAGCAGCCGGAGCCTCGACGAGCAGTACTTC. Translating it yields CASSRSLDEQYF.

The chain links TRBV10-3 to TRBJ2-1; 11 bases agree with TRBD2. J was trimmed by 4 bases and V by 0 bases; bases with no gene match: 5. CDR3 length: 17 amino acids. The V gene's germline CDR1 is ENHRY and CDR2 SYGVKD. The CDR3 DNA reads TGTGCCATCAGTGAGTCATCGGGGACTAGCGGTTACAATGAGCAGTTCTTC. It yields the protein CAISESSGTSGYNEQFF.

This chain joins TRBV5-4 and TRBJ2-1, with 8 bases that match TRBD2. The CDR3 has 15 amino acids. Germline CDR1 SGHNT, CDR2 YYREEE (reference sequence). With 4 bases clipped from V and 0 bases from J, the junction kept 3 bases outside the gene matches. CDR3 DNA sequence: TGTGCCAGCAGCCACGGGGGGGGCTCCTACAATGAGCAGTTCTTC. Its translation is CASSHGGGSYNEQFF.

This clone turned up a few times. The chain is built from TRBV2 and TRBJ2-1; a possible D gene is TRBD1 (6 bases). The V end lost 6 bases, the J end lost 8 bases, and 17 bases lay between the germline ends. CDR1 is SNHLY and CDR2 is FYNNEI in the germline V gene. The CDR3 has 14 amino acids. The CDR3 nucleotides are TGTGCCAGCAGGAAAACGACAGGTTTGGATGAGCAGTTCTTC. Its translation: CASRKTTGLDEQFF.

This sequence joins TRBV6-6 and TRBJ2-1, with 7 bases that match TRBD2. The CDR3 loop spans 13 amino acids. Trimming removed 6 bases from V and 5 bases from J; junction bases left unmatched: 4. Germline V gene sequence: CDR1 MNHNY, CDR2 SVGAGI (reference sequence). CDR3 sequence (DNA): TGTGCCAGCAGGCCGGGAGGAAACAATGAGCAGTTCTTC. This encodes CASRPGGNNEQFF.

The CDR3 protein is CASTAPAGGIQETQYF. The CDR3 nucleotides read TGTGCCAGCACCGCACCCGCGGGGGGGATCCAAGAGACCCAGTACTTC. The chain links TRBV7-9 to TRBJ2-5, with 9 bases that match TRBD2. Unmatched junction bases numbered 10, after V lost 7 bases and J lost 1 base. The CDR3 is made up of 16 amino acids. CDR1 and CDR2 (germline): SEHNR, FQNEAQ (reference sequence).

The chain links TRBV18 to TRBJ2-1; 13 nucleotides match TRBD2. V trimming: 3 bases; J trimming: 5 bases; junction bases outside the gene matches: 1. The CDR3 runs 15 residues. The germline V gene encodes CDR1 KGHSH and CDR2 LQKENI. Here the CDR3 DNA reads TGTGCCAGCTCACCCGGACTAGCGGGGGACAATGAGCAGTTCTTC. Its translation is CASSPGLAGDNEQFF.

The chain recombines TRBV11-3 with TRBJ2-5; 13 positions agree with TRBD2. CDR3 length equals 15 residues. The germline gives CDR1 SGHNT, CDR2 YENEEA. V dropped 5 bases and J dropped 7; count of bases not matched to a gene: 7. CDR3 protein: CASSRGLAGEATQYF. The CDR3 DNA sequence: TGTGCCAGCAGCCGAGGACTAGCGGGAGAGGCGACCCAGTACTTC.

This rearrangement joins TRBV7-2 to TRBJ2-1, with D tentatively TRBD2 (6 bases). V was trimmed by 5 bases and J by 6 bases, leaving 17 bases between them. Germline CDR1 is SGHTA and CDR2 is FQGNSA. This CDR3 is built from 15 residues. The CDR3 sequence is CASSPTSYRGNEQFF. CDR3 nucleotide sequence: TGTGCCAGCAGCCCGACTAGTTATCGTGGCAATGAGCAGTTCTTC.

V and J are TRBV18 and TRBJ1-1; TRBD1 is a possible D gene (5 bases). The CDR3 is made up of 16 amino acids. Germline lookup yields CDR1 KGHSH and CDR2 LQKENI. V was clipped by 6 bases and J by 2 bases, with 19 bases between them. CDR3 region: CASSRLGGKINTEAFF. The CDR3, as DNA: TGTGCCAGCTCCCGTCTGGGGGGAAAGATCAACACTGAAGCTTTCTTT.

This clone was picked up one time. The chain links TRBV15 to TRBJ2-2; 10 bases are shared with TRBD2. CDR1 LNHNV and CDR2 YYDKDF come from the germline V gene (reference sequence). The J segment lost 6 bases and the V segment lost 1 base, leaving 14 bases of the junction unmatched. There are 19 residues in the CDR3. CDR3 residues: CATSRVRRSSGGWAGELFF. CDR3 sequence (DNA): TGTGCCACCAGCAGAGTCCGACGCTCTAGCGGGGGTTGGGCCGGGGAGCTGTTTTTT.

The chain couples TRBV9 to TRBJ2-2; D is possibly TRBD1 or TRBD2 (7 bases each). CDR1 SGDLS and CDR2 YYNGEE come from the germline V gene. The CDR3 runs 16 residues. V was clipped by 3 bases and J by 7 bases, with 19 bases between them. CDR3 nucleotide sequence: TGTGCCAGCAGCGACATTAGACAGGGAGGGTACGGGGAGCTGTTTTTT. Translating it yields CASSDIRQGGYGELFF. Filled out from reference TRBV9 and TRBJ2-2, the complete variable domain reads DSGVTQTPKHLITATGQRVTLRCSPRSGDLSVYWYQQSLDQGLQFLIQYYNGEERAKGNILERFSAQQFPDLHSELNLSSLELGDSALYFCASSDIRQGGYGELFFGEGSRLTVL.

This clone has only a few counts. The chain employs TRBV5-6 and TRBJ2-1, with D perhaps matching TRBD1 (6 bases). V was pared by 1 base and J by 3 bases, with 14 bases between. Germline V lookup: CDR1 SGHDT, CDR2 YYEEEE. There are 16 residues in the CDR3. CDR3 residues: CASSLTGSNLYNEQFF. CDR3 bases: TGTGCCAGCAGCTTGACAGGGAGTAATCTCTACAATGAGCAGTTCTTC.

The chain recombines TRBV7-9 with TRBJ2-7; D gene unclear. This CDR3 has 11 residues. CDR1 and CDR2 from the germline V gene are SEHNR and FQNEAQ (reference sequence). V shed 5 bases and J shed 4 bases, with 6 bases lying between them. The CDR3 bases are TGTGCCAGCAGCCGTAATTACGAGCAGTACTTC. As protein: CASSRNYEQYF.

The chain joins TRBV9 to TRBJ1-5; D gene ambiguous. CDR3 length equals 13 residues. The germline V gene has CDR1 SGDLS and CDR2 YYNGEE. The ends were cut back, 4 bases at V and 4 bases at J, with 9 bases in the middle. CDR3 in DNA: TGTGCCAGCAGCCGGCAGGCAAATCAGCCCCAGCATTTT. Its translation: CASSRQANQPQHF. Full variable domain (rest looked up from reference TRBV9 and TRBJ1-5): DSGVTQTPKHLITATGQRVTLRCSPRSGDLSVYWYQQSLDQGLQFLIQYYNGEERAKGNILERFSAQQFPDLHSELNLSSLELGDSALYFCASSRQANQPQHFGDGTRLSIL.

The chain has TRBV2 and TRBJ1-1, with a possible D match to TRBD1 (6 bases). Deletions cut 0 bases from V and 3 bases from J, with 11 bases between. CDR1 and CDR2 (germline): SNHLY, FYNNEI. The CDR3 sequence is 15 residues long. This chain's CDR3 is CASSEAGAGDTEAFF. CDR3 sequence (DNA): TGTGCCAGCAGTGAAGCGGGGGCAGGGGACACTGAAGCTTTCTTT.

The chain uses TRBV19 and TRBJ2-1; 13 bases line up with TRBD2. Germline lookup yields CDR1 LNHDA and CDR2 SQIVND (reference sequence). This CDR3 spans 15 amino acids. The trim removed 6 bases at V and 8 bases at J, leaving 7 bases unmatched. This chain's CDR3 is CASRLAGGPRDEQFF. For the CDR3, the DNA is TGTGCCAGTAGACTAGCGGGAGGGCCGCGGGATGAGCAGTTCTTC.

The rearrangement joins TRBV30 to TRBJ1-3; a weak D match, TRBD1 (5 bases). The CDR3 consists of 13 residues. Germline V gene data show CDR1 as GTSNPN and CDR2 as SVGIG (reference sequence). The V end lost 0 bases, the J end lost 2 bases, and 5 bases lay between the germline ends. DNA for the CDR3: TGTGCCTGGAGTGTAGGGGCTGGAAACACCATATATTTT. Translating it yields CAWSVGAGNTIYF.

V usage is TRBV28 and J usage is TRBJ2-7; 8 bases map to TRBD1. Germline CDR1 reads MDHEN; CDR2 reads SYDVKM. The CDR3 is 18 residues long. Trimming removed 6 bases from V and 0 bases from J; junction bases left unmatched: 16. The CDR3 reads CASSRNRDRRFSSYEQYF. The CDR3 DNA reads as TGTGCCAGCAGCCGAAACCGGGACAGGAGATTTAGCTCCTACGAGCAGTACTTC.

The chain uses TRBV11-3 and TRBJ2-1; D is ambiguous. Trimming took 8 bases from V and 0 from J, leaving 8 bases between them. The CDR3 has 13 residues. Germline V gene sequence: CDR1 SGHNT, CDR2 YENEEA. The DNA of the CDR3 is TGTGCCAGCGAGATGAGCTCCTACAATGAGCAGTTCTTC. It codes for CASEMSSYNEQFF.

CDR3 amino acids: CASSPRTGARETQYF. The CDR3 bases are TGTGCCAGCAGCCCCCGGACAGGGGCGAGGGAGACCCAGTACTTC. This chain joins TRBV6-5 and TRBJ2-5; TRBD1 agrees at 9 bases. The germline V gene encodes CDR1 MNHEY and CDR2 SVGAGI. V gave up 6 bases and J gave up 5 bases; unmatched junction bases: 10. This CDR3 has 15 amino acids.

V and J are TRBV24-1 and TRBJ2-1; 7 bases match TRBD2. The germline gives CDR1 KGHDR, CDR2 SFDVKD. This CDR3 has 16 amino acids. V lost 4 bases, J lost 1 base, and 6 bases stayed unmatched. DNA of the CDR3: TGTGCCACCAGTGAATCCAGCGGGATTTCCTACAATGAGCAGTTCTTC. Encoded protein: CATSESSGISYNEQFF.

The chain employs TRBV7-9 and TRBJ2-3; TRBD2 might be the D (6 bases). Germline V gene lookup returns CDR1 SEHNR and CDR2 FQNEAQ (reference sequence). The CDR3 is 14 amino acids. The germline V and J ends were trimmed by 2 bases and 0 bases, with 6 bases remaining between them. CDR3 in amino acids: CASSLSGSTDTQYF. In nucleotides, the CDR3 is TGTGCCAGCAGCTTAAGCGGGAGCACAGATACGCAGTATTTT.

The chain uses TRBV11-2 and TRBJ2-4; D is uncertain. The CDR3 is 15 residues long. V lost 3 bases, J lost 1 base, and 10 bases lay in between. CDR1 is SGHAT, CDR2 FQNNGV, per germline. For the CDR3, the DNA is TGTGCCAGCAGCTTGTTACCGAGGGCCAAAAACATTCAGTACTTC. Protein sequence: CASSLLPRAKNIQYF. Combining the CDR3 with reference TRBV11-2 and TRBJ2-4 gives the whole variable domain EAGVAQSPRYKIIEKRQSVAFWCNPISGHATLYWYQQILGQGPKLLIQFQNNGVVDDSQLPKDRFSAERLKGVDSTLKIQPAKLEDSAVYLCASSLLPRAKNIQYFGAGTRLSVL.

This chain links TRBV4-2 with TRBJ2-6, with D unresolved. The CDR3 extends over 15 amino acids. Deletions cut 3 bases from V and 0 bases from J, with 6 bases between. Germline V gene data show CDR1 as LGHNA and CDR2 as YNFKEQ. The CDR3 region has the DNA TGTGCCAGCAGCCAGAACCCCTCTGGGGCCAACGTCCTGACTTTC. It codes for CASSQNPSGANVLTF.

The chain is built from TRBV6-2 or TRBV6-3 and TRBJ1-2; D unresolved. CDR1 and CDR2 from the germline V gene are MNHEY and SVGEGT. V gave up 2 bases and J gave up 5 bases, with 12 bases separating them. This CDR3 is 14 amino acids long. The CDR3 DNA is TGTGCCAGCAGTTACACCCTGCGGTCTTATGGCTACACCTTC. Protein: CASSYTLRSYGYTF.

This clone was observed a single time. The chain is built from TRBV5-4 and TRBJ2-3, with D perhaps matching TRBD1 or TRBD2 (6 bases each). Trimming took 0 bases from V and 0 from J, leaving 11 bases between them. The CDR3 is 16 residues long. The V gene's germline CDR1 is SGHNT and CDR2 YYREEE (reference sequence). This chain's CDR3 is CASSLGRDTSTDTQYF. CDR3 bases: TGTGCCAGCAGCTTGGGGCGGGACACTAGCACAGATACGCAGTATTTT.

The chain employs TRBV7-9 and TRBJ2-1; D unclear. This CDR3 comprises 14 residues. Germline V gene data show CDR1 as SEHNR and CDR2 as FQNEAQ (reference sequence). Trimming removed 7 bases from V and 9 bases from J, with 19 bases in between. The CDR3 nucleotides are TGTGCCAGCATGGATACCCGGCGGCAGTTTGAGCAGTTCTTC. Its translation: CASMDTRRQFEQFF.